The 25 T cell receptor beta chains in this list originate from one sample, sequenced in a study of T cells in Graves' hyperthyroidism and ophthalmopathy. The source material, RNA transcripts, was used to amplify TCR beta CDR3 regions. An initial round of RT-PCR targeting the TCR CDR3 relied on the HTBI primer set. Via MiXCR, TCRdb re-called the multiplex PCR reads, giving one row per CDR3 protein. This table has approximately 600,000 distinct CDR3 sequences, 13% to 15% appearing once. Sequencing was performed on blood. Source of these receptors: a woman younger than 35 with Graves' ophthalmopathy.

There are many counts of this clonotype. The rearrangement joins TRBV12-3 or TRBV12-4 to TRBJ2-5, with 7 positions matching TRBD1. With 8 bases clipped from V and 1 base from J, the junction kept 7 bases outside the gene matches. This CDR3 is 14 amino acids long. CDR3 nucleotides: TGTGCCAGCCGGGATGGACAGGCCCAAGAGACCCAGTACTTC. Encoded protein: CASRDGQAQETQYF.

The V and J genes are TRBV14 and TRBJ2-4, with D perhaps given as TRBD1 or TRBD2 (6 bases each). The V end was cut by 3 bases, the J end by 3 bases, with 21 bases between. This CDR3 region has 18 residues. Germline V gene lookup returns CDR1 SGHDN and CDR2 FVKESK. The CDR3 region is CASSHLAVGGWGKNIQYF. DNA for the CDR3: TGTGCCAGCAGCCATCTTGCAGTCGGGGGCTGGGGCAAAAACATTCAGTACTTC.

The chain joins TRBV7-2 to TRBJ2-5; D remains unclear. The V end lost 1 base, the J end lost 1 base, and 7 bases lay between the germline ends. This CDR3 region has 14 residues. Germline values: CDR1 SGHTA, CDR2 FQGNSA. The CDR3 nucleotides are TGTGCCAGCAGCTTAGTGGCTAGCCAAGAGACCCAGTACTTC. Residues: CASSLVASQETQYF.

This clonotype was detected ten times or more. The chain joins TRBV27 to TRBJ2-4, with a tentative D call TRBD1 (5 bases). The CDR3 loop spans 16 amino acids. V shed 2 bases and J shed 2 bases, with 13 bases lying between them. Germline CDR1 reads MNHEY; CDR2 reads SMNVEV (reference sequence). Here the CDR3 DNA reads TGTGCCAGCAGTTTAAGGGGTTTTCCCACCAAAAACATTCAGTACTTC. Its translation: CASSLRGFPTKNIQYF.

The rearrangement joins TRBV5-6 to TRBJ1-5, with TRBD1 matching 9 bases. Looked up from germline, CDR1 is SGHDT and CDR2 is YYEEEE. Unmatched junction bases numbered 10, after V lost 3 bases and J lost 0 bases. The CDR3 sequence is 18 residues long. The CDR3 protein is CASSSAWDRVYSNQPQHF. The CDR3 DNA is TGTGCCAGCAGCTCAGCATGGGACAGGGTTTATAGCAATCAGCCCCAGCATTTT.

The table lists this clonotype with a few counts. This chain links TRBV7-9 with TRBJ1-1; no definite D call. The CDR3 runs to 15 residues. Germline V gives CDR1 SEHNR, CDR2 FQNEAQ (reference sequence). Trimming removed 0 bases at V and 1 base at J, with 9 bases between. The CDR3 spells CASSLAPAANTEAFF. The CDR3 nucleotides are TGTGCCAGCAGCTTAGCCCCGGCTGCGAACACTGAAGCTTTCTTT.

This clonotype was counted at least ten times. This sequence joins TRBV18 and TRBJ2-1, with D tentatively TRBD1 (6 bases). The CDR3 covers 16 residues. The germline V and J ends were trimmed by 0 bases and 2 bases, with 11 bases remaining between them. Germline assignment: CDR1 KGHSH and CDR2 LQKENI. DNA for the CDR3: TGTGCCAGCTCACCACCCATGGACAGACCCTACAATGAGCAGTTCTTC. As protein: CASSPPMDRPYNEQFF.

In its sample, this clonotype was seen many times. The chain uses TRBV2 and TRBJ2-7, with TRBD1 matching 9 bases. The germline gives CDR1 SNHLY, CDR2 FYNNEI. The trim removed 11 bases at V and 4 bases at J, leaving 9 bases unmatched. This CDR3 has 13 amino acids. The CDR3 loop reads CAGVGQGSYEQYF. CDR3 nucleotides: TGTGCCGGAGTGGGACAGGGTTCTTACGAGCAGTACTTC.

This clonotype was picked up one time. The V call is TRBV18, the J call TRBJ1-2; TRBD1 is a possible D gene (6 bases). The ends were cut back, 0 bases at V and 2 bases at J, with 10 bases in the middle. The CDR3 has 15 residues. Germline V gene lookup returns CDR1 KGHSH and CDR2 LQKENI. CDR3 protein: CASSPPSGVNYGYTF. The CDR3 bases are TGTGCCAGCTCACCACCGTCAGGGGTGAACTATGGCTACACCTTC.

The chain has TRBV24-1 and TRBJ2-5; D gene uncertain. V was cut by 1 base and J by 5 bases, with 10 bases left in between. CDR1 and CDR2 (germline): KGHDR, SFDVKD. There are 14 residues in the CDR3. The CDR3 protein is CATSDLVSKETQYF. DNA of the CDR3: TGTGCCACCAGTGATTTAGTATCCAAGGAGACCCAGTACTTC.

This clonotype was found many times. The rearrangement links TRBV6-2 or TRBV6-3 to TRBJ2-3; TRBD2 matches 7 bases. The CDR3 contains 16 residues. V lost 2 bases and J lost 5; bases outside the gene matches: 10. Looked up from germline, CDR1 is MNHEY and CDR2 is SVGEGT. CDR3 amino acids: CASSYPSGTSRDTQYF. The CDR3 region has the DNA TGTGCCAGCAGTTACCCCAGCGGGACCTCACGAGATACGCAGTATTTT.

This clonotype appeared a few times. The V and J genes are TRBV14 and TRBJ2-1; D is ambiguous. CDR3 length: 14 residues. Germline CDR1 reads SGHDN; CDR2 reads FVKESK. The ends were cut back, 4 bases at V and 8 bases at J, with 15 bases in the middle. The CDR3 protein is CASSLDQVGYEQFF. Here the CDR3 DNA reads TGTGCCAGCAGCCTAGACCAAGTGGGCTATGAGCAGTTCTTC.

This clonotype turned up a few times. One end of the junction varies from germline; a read error may be responsible. The genes are TRBV12-3 or TRBV12-4 and TRBJ2-2, with a possible D match to TRBD2 (5 bases). The CDR3 sequence is 12 residues long. DNA of the CDR3: TGTGCCAGCAGTTTAGGTACCGGGGAGCTGGTTTTT. As protein: CASSLGTGELVF.

This clonotype was seen ten or more times. This sequence joins TRBV5-4 and TRBJ2-1; 9 bases align to TRBD2. The CDR3 loop spans 15 amino acids. The germline V gene has CDR1 SGHNT and CDR2 YYREEE (reference sequence). The ends lost 0 bases at V and 6 bases at J; junction bases unmatched: 4. This chain's CDR3 is CASSLEAGGFNEQFF. The CDR3 region has the DNA TGTGCCAGCAGCTTGGAGGCGGGAGGGTTCAATGAGCAGTTCTTC.

V usage is TRBV6-1 and J usage is TRBJ1-1; 7 nucleotides line up with TRBD1. The CDR3 contains 14 residues. Germline V lookup: CDR1 MNHNS, CDR2 SASEGT. The V segment lost 6 bases and the J segment 6 bases; nucleotides outside the gene matches: 10. In DNA form, the CDR3 reads TGTGCCAGCAGCACAGGACAGGATCCCTCTGAAGCTTTCTTT. Amino acids: CASSTGQDPSEAFF.

The V and J genes are TRBV4-1 and TRBJ2-3; 9 bases are a match to TRBD2. From germline, CDR1 is MGHRA and CDR2 YSYEKL. After removal of 3 bases from V and 3 bases from J, the junction contained 1 base not matched to a gene. The CDR3 is made up of 14 amino acids. CDR3 nucleotide sequence: TGCGCCAGCAGCCAGCGGGAGGGAACAGATACGCAGTATTTT. Translation: CASSQREGTDTQYF.

V usage is TRBV12-3 or TRBV12-4 and J usage is TRBJ2-1; TRBD1 agrees at 8 bases. The V and J ends lost 6 bases and 7 bases, in that order; junction bases with no gene match: 17. The CDR3 totals 17 residues. The CDR3 DNA is TGTGCCAGCAGCCCCCCCGGACAGGGAGGAATCGGGAATGAGCAGTTCTTC. Translating it yields CASSPPGQGGIGNEQFF.

This clonotype was seen ten or more times. The chain has TRBV29-1 and TRBJ2-1; 12 nucleotides agree with TRBD2. CDR3 length: 14 amino acids. Germline lookup yields CDR1 SQVTM and CDR2 ANQGSEA. V shed 2 bases, J shed 9 bases, and the junction held 5 bases outside the gene matches. CDR3 loop: CSVERLAGGGEQFF. The CDR3 nucleotides read TGCAGCGTTGAAAGGCTAGCGGGAGGGGGTGAGCAGTTCTTC.

V usage is TRBV11-2 and J usage is TRBJ2-4; D might be TRBD1 or TRBD2, each matching 5 bases. Trimming took 5 bases from V and 11 from J, leaving 16 bases between them. The CDR3 runs 13 residues. Germline V gives CDR1 SGHAT, CDR2 FQNNGV. The CDR3 is CASSPWGPELQYF. The CDR3 DNA is TGTGCCAGCAGCCCTTGGGGACCAGAGCTTCAGTACTTC.

This clonotype was recorded many times. This rearrangement joins TRBV20-1 to TRBJ1-1; TRBD1 is a possible D gene (5 bases). CDR3 length: 16 amino acids. V lost 0 bases to trimming and J lost 3 bases, with 17 bases between them. CDR1 and CDR2 from the germline V gene are DFQATT and SNEGSKA (reference sequence). DNA for the CDR3: TGCAGTGCTAGAGATTGGACATCCGAGAGGGACACTGAAGCTTTCTTT. This codes for CSARDWTSERDTEAFF.

Turning to this clonotype: Given a much more abundant clone one base away, this may be a read error. The chain is built from TRBV28 and TRBJ1-3; D may be TRBD1 (6 bases). The CDR3 is 13 amino acids. Germline V lookup: CDR1 MDHEN, CDR2 SYDVKM. The germline V and J ends were trimmed by 8 bases and 0 bases, with 8 bases remaining between them. CDR3 nucleotide sequence: TGTGCCAGCGGACAGTTCTCTGGAAACACCATATATTTT. Amino acid sequence: CASGQFSGNTIYF.

This clonotype came up many times. The chain combines TRBV7-6 with TRBJ2-7; D perhaps matches TRBD1 (6 bases). V lost 4 bases and J lost 7, with 11 bases in between. There are 12 residues in the CDR3. The germline V gene has CDR1 SGHVS and CDR2 FNYEAQ. This CDR3 reads CASSYRDREQYF. DNA for the CDR3: TGTGCCAGCAGCTACAGGGATCGGGAGCAGTACTTC.

This clonotype was observed at least ten times. The chain combines TRBV11-3 with TRBJ1-5, with 7 bases identical to TRBD1. The germline CDR1 and CDR2 sequences are SGHNT and YENEEA. V lost 5 bases to trimming and J lost 5 bases; unmatched junction nucleotides: 3. The CDR3 is 13 amino acids. CDR3 amino acids: CASSPGQYQPQHF. The CDR3, as DNA: TGTGCCAGCAGCCCGGGACAGTATCAGCCCCAGCATTTT.

In this sample, this clonotype turned up many times. The chain carries TRBV28 and TRBJ2-1; TRBD2 aligns across 8 bases. After removal of 6 bases from V and 6 bases from J, the junction contained 10 bases not matched to a gene. The CDR3 sequence is 15 residues long. Germline V gene lookup returns CDR1 MDHEN and CDR2 SYDVKM. For the CDR3, the DNA is TGTGCCAGCAGCTTTCGGGGACTAGTACCCAATGAGCAGTTCTTC. The encoded protein is CASSFRGLVPNEQFF.

This clonotype was counted ten times or more. CDR3 amino acids: CAWSPGQGVYGYTF. The CDR3 nucleotides read TGTGCCTGGTCCCCCGGACAGGGGGTTTATGGCTACACCTTC. The chain couples TRBV30 to TRBJ1-2, with TRBD1 identical over 10 bases. J was trimmed by 5 bases and V by 5 bases; bases with no gene match: 8. CDR3 length: 14 amino acids. Germline CDR1 and CDR2: GTSNPN and SVGIG (reference sequence).